The entry below gives a single T cell receptor beta chain sequence along with its context. Its antigen is not known. This record belongs to a study of blood T cells in healthy people across ages. The authors ran a second PCR of about 7 to 12 cycles using a sample-barcoded 5' primer and a J-beta primer mix. TCRdb fed the 5' RACE reads into MiXCR, producing one record per CDR3 protein. In the table there are 1.2 million to 1.5 million distinct CDR3 sequences, 45% to 70% of which are singletons. Study-level points and caveats: Naive T cell percentage by flow cytometry tracked strongly with beta diversity. Significant beta diversity loss was already apparent by age about 42, declining roughly linearly.

Germline assignment: CDR1 SEHNR and CDR2 FQNEAQ (reference sequence). The CDR3 runs to 15 residues. V was cut by 2 bases and J by 4 bases, with 12 bases left in between. Drawing of peripheral blood yielded 7.5 to 10 milliliters from each donor. The chain couples TRBV7-9 to TRBJ2-1; D gene ambiguous. The sequence was obtained from a young man in good health. The sample was blood. The CDR3 loop is CASSLSRLPYNEQFF. DNA of the CDR3: TGTGCCAGCAGCTTAAGCCGGTTACCATACAATGAGCAGTTCTTC.